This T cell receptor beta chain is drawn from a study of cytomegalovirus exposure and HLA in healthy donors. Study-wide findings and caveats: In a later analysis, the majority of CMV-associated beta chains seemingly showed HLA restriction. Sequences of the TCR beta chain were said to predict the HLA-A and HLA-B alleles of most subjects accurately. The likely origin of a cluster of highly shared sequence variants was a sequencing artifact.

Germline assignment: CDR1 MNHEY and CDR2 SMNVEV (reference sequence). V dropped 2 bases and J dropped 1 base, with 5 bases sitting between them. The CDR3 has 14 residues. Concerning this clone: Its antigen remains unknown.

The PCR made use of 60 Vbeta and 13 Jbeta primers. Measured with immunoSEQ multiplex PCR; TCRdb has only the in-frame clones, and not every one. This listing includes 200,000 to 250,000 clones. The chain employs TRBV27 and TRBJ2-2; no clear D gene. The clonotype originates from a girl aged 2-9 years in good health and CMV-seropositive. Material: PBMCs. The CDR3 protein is CASSLGRNTGELFF. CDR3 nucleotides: TGTGCCAGCAGTTTAGGGCGGAACACCGGGGAGCTGTTTTTT.